This entry concerns a single T cell receptor beta chain. Its antigen is still unknown. The study ran its PCR with 60 Vbeta and 13 Jbeta primers. Only in-frame clones appear in the TCRdb table, and some are missing; sequencing was by immunoSEQ multiplex PCR. The table lists 110,000 to 150,000 clones, over 60% of them singletons. Germline lookup yields CDR1 MGHRA and CDR2 YSYEKL. The V gene end was trimmed by 3 bases and the J gene end by 3 bases; junction bases not matched to a gene: 4. This CDR3 has 15 amino acids. This entry belongs to a study of cytomegalovirus exposure and HLA in healthy donors. Background on the study: There were 100 million to 120 million unique TCR beta sequences, drawn from 150 million to 200 million T cells, in an earlier analysis. Regarding the study as a whole: In most subjects, TCR beta sequences reportedly gave accurate predictions of HLA-A and HLA-B alleles.

The chain recombines TRBV4-1 with TRBJ1-4; TRBD1 matches at 7 bases. The receptor was derived from a middle-aged woman in good health and CMV-seronegative. Input material: PBMCs. The CDR3 sequence: CASSQPGQSNEKLFF. CDR3 nucleotides: TGCGCCAGCAGCCAGCCGGGACAGTCTAATGAAAAACTGTTTTTT.